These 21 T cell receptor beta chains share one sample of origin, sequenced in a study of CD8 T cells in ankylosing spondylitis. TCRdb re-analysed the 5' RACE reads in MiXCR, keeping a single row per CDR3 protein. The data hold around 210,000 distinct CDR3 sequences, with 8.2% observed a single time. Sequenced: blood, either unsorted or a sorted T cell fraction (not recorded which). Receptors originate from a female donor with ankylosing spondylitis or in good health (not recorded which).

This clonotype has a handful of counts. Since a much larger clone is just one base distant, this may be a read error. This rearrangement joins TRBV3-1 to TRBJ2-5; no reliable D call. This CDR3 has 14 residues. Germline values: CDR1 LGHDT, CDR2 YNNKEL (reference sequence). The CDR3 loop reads CVSSPPNIGETQYF. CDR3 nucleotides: TGTGTCAGCAGCCCGCCAAATATAGGGGAGACCCAGTACTTC.

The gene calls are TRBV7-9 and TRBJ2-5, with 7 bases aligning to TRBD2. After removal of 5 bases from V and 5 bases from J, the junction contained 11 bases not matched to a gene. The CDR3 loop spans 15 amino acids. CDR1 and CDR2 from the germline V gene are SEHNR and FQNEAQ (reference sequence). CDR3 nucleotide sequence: TGTGCCAGCAGCCTCCCAGCGGGACGGGAGGAGACCCAGTACTTC. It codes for CASSLPAGREETQYF.

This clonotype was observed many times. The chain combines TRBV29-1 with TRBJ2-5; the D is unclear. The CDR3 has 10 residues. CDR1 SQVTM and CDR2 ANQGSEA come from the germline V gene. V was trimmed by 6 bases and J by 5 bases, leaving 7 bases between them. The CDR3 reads CSVQEETQYF. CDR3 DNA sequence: TGCAGCGTCCAAGAGGAGACCCAGTACTTC.

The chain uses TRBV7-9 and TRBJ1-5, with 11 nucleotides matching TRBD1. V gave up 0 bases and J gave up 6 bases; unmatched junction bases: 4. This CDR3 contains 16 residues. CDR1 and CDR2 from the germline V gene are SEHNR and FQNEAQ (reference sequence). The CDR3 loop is CASSLADRGPLQPQHF. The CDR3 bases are TGTGCCAGCAGCTTAGCGGACAGGGGGCCCCTTCAGCCCCAGCATTTT. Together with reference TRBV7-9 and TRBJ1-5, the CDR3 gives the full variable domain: DTGVSQNPRHKITKRGQNVTFRCDPISEHNRLYWYRQTLGQGPEFLTYFQNEAQLEKSRLLSDRFSAERPKGSFSTLEIQRTEQGDSAMYLCASSLADRGPLQPQHFGDGTRLSIL.

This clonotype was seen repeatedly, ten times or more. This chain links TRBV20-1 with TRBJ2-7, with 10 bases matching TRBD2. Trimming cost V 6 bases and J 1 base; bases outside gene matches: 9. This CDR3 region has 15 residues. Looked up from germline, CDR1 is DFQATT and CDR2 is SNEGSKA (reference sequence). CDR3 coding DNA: TGCAGTGCCTCTCCGGGACTAGCGTTTTCCTACGAGCAGTACTTC. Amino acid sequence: CSASPGLAFSYEQYF.

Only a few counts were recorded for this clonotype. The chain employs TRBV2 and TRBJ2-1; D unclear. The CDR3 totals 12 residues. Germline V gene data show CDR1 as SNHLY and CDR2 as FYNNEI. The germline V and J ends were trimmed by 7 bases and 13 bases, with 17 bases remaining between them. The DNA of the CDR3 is TGTGCCAGCACCCGCGGATTAAAGAGTCAGTTCTTC. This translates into CASTRGLKSQFF.

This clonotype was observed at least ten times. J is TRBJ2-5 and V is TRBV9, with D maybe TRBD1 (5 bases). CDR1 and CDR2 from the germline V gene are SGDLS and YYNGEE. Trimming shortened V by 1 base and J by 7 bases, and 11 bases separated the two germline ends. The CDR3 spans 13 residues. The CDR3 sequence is CASSVTRVGTQYF. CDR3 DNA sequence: TGTGCCAGCAGCGTAACCAGGGTTGGGACCCAGTACTTC.

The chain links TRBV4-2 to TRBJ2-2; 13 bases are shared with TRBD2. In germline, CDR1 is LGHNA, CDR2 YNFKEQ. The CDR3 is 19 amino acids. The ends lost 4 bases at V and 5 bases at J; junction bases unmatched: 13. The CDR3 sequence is CASSPGQVGLAGETGELFF. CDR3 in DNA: TGTGCCAGCAGCCCCGGGCAGGTTGGACTAGCGGGAGAAACCGGGGAGCTGTTTTTT.

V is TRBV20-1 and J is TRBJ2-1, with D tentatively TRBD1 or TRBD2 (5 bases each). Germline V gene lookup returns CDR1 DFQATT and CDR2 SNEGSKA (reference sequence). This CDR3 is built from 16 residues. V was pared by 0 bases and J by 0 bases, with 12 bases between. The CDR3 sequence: CSARDLGASSYNEQFF. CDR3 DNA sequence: TGCAGTGCTAGAGATCTCGGGGCCAGCTCCTACAATGAGCAGTTCTTC.

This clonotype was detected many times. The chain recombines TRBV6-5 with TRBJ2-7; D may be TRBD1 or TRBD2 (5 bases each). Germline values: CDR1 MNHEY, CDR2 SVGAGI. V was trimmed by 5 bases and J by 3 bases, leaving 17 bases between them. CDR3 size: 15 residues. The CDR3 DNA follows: TGTGCCAGCAGTAACGGGTCAGGGACCTTCTACGAGCAGTACTTC. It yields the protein CASSNGSGTFYEQYF.

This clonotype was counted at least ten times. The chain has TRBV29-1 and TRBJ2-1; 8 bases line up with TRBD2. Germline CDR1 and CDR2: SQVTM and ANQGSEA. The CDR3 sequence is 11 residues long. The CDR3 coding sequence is TGCATAGCGGAGCGGGAGTATGAGCAGTTCTTC. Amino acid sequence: CIAEREYEQFF.

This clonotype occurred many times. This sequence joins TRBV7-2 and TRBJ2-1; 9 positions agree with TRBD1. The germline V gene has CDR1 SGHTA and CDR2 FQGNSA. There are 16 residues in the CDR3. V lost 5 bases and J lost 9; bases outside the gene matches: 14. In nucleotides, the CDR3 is TGTGCCAGCAGCCCTAGGAGGACAGGGGTCATCGGTGAGCAGTTCTTC. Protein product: CASSPRRTGVIGEQFF.

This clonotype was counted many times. CDR3 residues: CSARPTTSGRFYEQYF. For the CDR3, the DNA is TGCAGTGCTAGACCCACGACTAGCGGGAGGTTCTACGAGCAGTACTTC. This chain connects TRBV20-1 to TRBJ2-7; 13 nucleotides align to TRBD2. This CDR3 is built from 16 residues. The V segment lost 2 bases and the J segment 3 bases; nucleotides outside the gene matches: 7. The germline gives CDR1 DFQATT, CDR2 SNEGSKA (reference sequence).

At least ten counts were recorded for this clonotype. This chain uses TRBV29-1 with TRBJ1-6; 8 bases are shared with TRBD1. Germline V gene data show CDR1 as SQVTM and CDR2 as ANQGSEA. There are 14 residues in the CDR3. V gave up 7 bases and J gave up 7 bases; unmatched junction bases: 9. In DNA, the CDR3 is TGCAGCGCCCGACAGGGGTTGCCAAATTCACCCCTCCACTTT. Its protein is CSARQGLPNSPLHF.

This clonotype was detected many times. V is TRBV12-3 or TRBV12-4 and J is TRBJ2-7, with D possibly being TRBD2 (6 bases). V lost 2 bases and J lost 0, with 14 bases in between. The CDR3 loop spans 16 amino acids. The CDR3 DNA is TGTGCCAGCAGTTTAAGGCGGGAACCGAACTCCTACGAGCAGTACTTC. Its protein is CASSLRREPNSYEQYF.

Here the CDR3 DNA reads TGTGTTATCTTGGGGGAGCCCCAGCATTTT. Encoded protein: CVILGEPQHF. The chain has TRBV15 and TRBJ1-5; D might be TRBD1 (5 bases). This CDR3 has 10 amino acids. CDR1 is LNHNV, CDR2 YYDKDF, per germline (reference sequence).

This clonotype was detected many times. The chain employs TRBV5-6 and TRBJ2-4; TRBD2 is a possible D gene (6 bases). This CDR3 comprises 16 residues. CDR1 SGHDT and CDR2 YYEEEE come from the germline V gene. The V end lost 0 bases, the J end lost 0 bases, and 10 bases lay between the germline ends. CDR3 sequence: CASSLDPGGAKNIQYF. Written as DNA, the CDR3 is TGTGCCAGCAGCTTGGACCCCGGGGGAGCCAAAAACATTCAGTACTTC.

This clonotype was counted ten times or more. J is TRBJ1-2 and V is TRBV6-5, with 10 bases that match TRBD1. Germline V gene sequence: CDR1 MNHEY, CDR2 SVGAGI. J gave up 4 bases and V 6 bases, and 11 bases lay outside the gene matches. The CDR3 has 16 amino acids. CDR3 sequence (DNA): TGTGCCAGCAGCTTAACCACCGGGACAGGGGCCTATGGCTACACCTTC. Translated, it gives CASSLTTGTGAYGYTF.

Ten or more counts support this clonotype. This CDR3 is CASSRQRGSNQPQHF. Here the CDR3 DNA reads TGCGCCAGCAGCCGCCAACGGGGAAGCAATCAGCCCCAGCATTTT. The chain joins TRBV4-3 to TRBJ1-5; D is uncertain. The germline gives CDR1 LGHNA, CDR2 YSLEER. This CDR3 is built from 15 residues. The V gene lost 4 bases and the J gene lost 1 base, with 11 bases spanning the gap.

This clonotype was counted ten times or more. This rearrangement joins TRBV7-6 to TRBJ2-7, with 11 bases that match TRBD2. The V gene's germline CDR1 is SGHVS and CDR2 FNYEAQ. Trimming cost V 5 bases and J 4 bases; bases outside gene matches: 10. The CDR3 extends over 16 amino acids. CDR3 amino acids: CASSHTSGGGWYEQYF. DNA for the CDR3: TGTGCCAGCAGCCACACTAGCGGGGGAGGGTGGTACGAGCAGTACTTC. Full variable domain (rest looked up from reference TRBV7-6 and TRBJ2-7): GAGVSQSPRYKVTKRGQDVALRCDPISGHVSLYWYRQALGQGPEFLTYFNYEAQQDKSGLPNDRFSAERPEGSISTLTIQRTEQRDSAMYRCASSHTSGGGWYEQYFGPGTRLTVT.

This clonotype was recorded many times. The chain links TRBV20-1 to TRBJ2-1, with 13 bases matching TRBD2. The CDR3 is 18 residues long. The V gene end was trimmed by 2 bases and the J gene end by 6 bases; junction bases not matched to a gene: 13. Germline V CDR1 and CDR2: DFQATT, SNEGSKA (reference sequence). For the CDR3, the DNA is TGCAGTGCTAGACCTCCGGGACTAGCGGGATCGGGGTCCAATGAGCAGTTCTTC. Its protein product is CSARPPGLAGSGSNEQFF.